This TCR beta chain emerged from a study of blood T cell repertoires in COVID-19. Study information: Samples taken during acute and convalescent COVID-19 were collected in the United States, Italy and Spain. From T cells, B-cell-depleted T cells, or PBMCs came the material, which was cDNA or gDNA.

Original processing notes: Cell counts per sample came from amplifying reference gene primers. Generated by immunoSEQ multiplex PCR, the TCRdb table keeps only in-frame clones and is missing some. For V, J and clone size, that table is used; D and trimming come from the DNA. Of around 82,000 clones in the sample, about 88% were seen once. CDR1 is SQVTM, CDR2 ANQGSEA, per germline. The CDR3 length is 13 residues. V shed 4 bases and J shed 4 bases, with 11 bases lying between them. Seattle patient enrollment occurred during active infection, with longitudinal follow-up thereafter. This chain uses TRBV29-1 with TRBJ2-1; D is uncertain. The sequenced sample consisted of peripheral blood. This sequence originates from an elderly man with COVID-19, enrolled during active disease. CDR3 amino acids: CSVVAAKYNEQFF. The DNA for the CDR3 is TGCAGCGTTGTTGCAGCGAAATACAATGAGCAGTTCTTC.